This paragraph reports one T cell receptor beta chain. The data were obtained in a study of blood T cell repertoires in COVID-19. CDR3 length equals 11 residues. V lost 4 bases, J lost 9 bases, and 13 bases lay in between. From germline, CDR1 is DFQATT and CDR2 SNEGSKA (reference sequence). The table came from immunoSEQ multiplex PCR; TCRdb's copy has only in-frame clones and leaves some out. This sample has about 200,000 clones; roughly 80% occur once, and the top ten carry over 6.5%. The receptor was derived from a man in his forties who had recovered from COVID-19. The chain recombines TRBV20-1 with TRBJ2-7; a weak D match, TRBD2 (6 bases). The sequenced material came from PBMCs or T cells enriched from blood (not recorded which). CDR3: CSAKPGDGQYF. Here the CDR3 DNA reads TGCAGTGCTAAACCGGGAGACGGGCAGTACTTC.